Presented here are 21 T cell receptor beta chains from one specimen sequenced in a study of radiotherapy plus CTLA-4 blockade in lung cancer (dated by TCRdb to the late 2010s). Library prep was done by the immunoSEQ multiplex PCR assay. In its TCRdb copy, this immuneACCESS table keeps in-frame sequences only and misses some clones. Where compared with another copy, unresolved V genes explain less than half of these, and the others have no known cause. Here the sample has some 92,000 clones; around 83% occur a single time. Clones ranked in the top ten supply approximately 3.4% of the sample. The sequenced sample was peripheral blood, obtained from a patient treated with radiotherapy plus ipilimumab. The receptors originated from a human donor with non-small cell lung cancer who had a partial response to radiotherapy plus ipilimumab.

This clone was detected once. The rearrangement uses TRBV5-1 and TRBJ2-7, with a possible D match to TRBD2 (6 bases). Trimming cost V 4 bases and J 5 bases, with 16 bases left between them. Per the germline V gene, CDR1 is SGHRS and CDR2 is YFSETQ. The CDR3 totals 14 residues. The CDR3 DNA sequence: TGCGCCAGCAGCCACCCGGGACTGGCCGACGAGCAGTACTTC. This gives the protein CASSHPGLADEQYF. Complete variable domain (other parts from reference TRBV5-1 and TRBJ2-7): KAGVTQTPRYLIKTRGQQVTLSCSPISGHRSVSWYQQTPGQGLQFLFEYFSETQRNKGNFPGRFSGRQFSNSRSEMNVSTLELGDSALYLCASSHPGLADEQYFGPGTRLTVT.

The rearrangement links TRBV19 to TRBJ2-2; perhaps TRBD1 as D (5 bases). With 6 bases removed from V and 6 bases from J, the gap between germline ends came to 17 bases. The germline V gene has CDR1 LNHDA and CDR2 SQIVND (reference sequence). The CDR3 has 15 amino acids. The CDR3 reads CASSRVPRQSGELFF. Written as DNA, the CDR3 is TGTGCCAGTAGCCGGGTCCCTCGACAGTCCGGGGAGCTGTTTTTT.

This chain links TRBV7-2 with TRBJ2-7; the match to TRBD2 covers 10 bases. CDR3 length equals 16 residues. CDR1 and CDR2 from the germline V gene are SGHTA and FQGNSA. V lost 5 bases and J lost 0; bases outside the gene matches: 7. CDR3 nucleotides: TGTGCCAGCAGCCATTGGACTAGCGGACGCTCCTACGAGCAGTACTTC. Amino acid sequence: CASSHWTSGRSYEQYF.

The J gene is TRBJ2-3, the V gene TRBV11-2; D is undetermined. V shed 1 base and J shed 7 bases, with 15 bases lying between them. Germline V gives CDR1 SGHAT, CDR2 FQNNGV. This CDR3 spans 15 amino acids. The CDR3 spells CASSLAVSPAYTQYF. CDR3 nucleotides: TGTGCCAGCAGCTTAGCGGTTTCCCCCGCCTATACGCAGTATTTT.

This rearrangement joins TRBV23-1 to TRBJ1-2, with D uncertain. TRBV23-1 qualifies as an ORF whose function is uncertain. The CDR3 runs 15 residues. Trimming removed 1 base at V and 8 bases at J, with 17 bases between. The CDR3 nucleotides read TGCGCCAGCAGTCAATGGAGGAAGGTCTTCTGGGGCTACACCTTC. This translates into CASSQWRKVFWGYTF.

The chain carries TRBV19 and TRBJ2-1; tentatively, D is TRBD2 (6 bases). CDR1 and CDR2 (germline): LNHDA, SQIVND (reference sequence). The CDR3 is made up of 15 amino acids. Trimming removed 6 bases from V and 8 bases from J, with 20 bases in between. CDR3 protein: CASSRDGTLRDEQFF. CDR3 bases: TGTGCCAGTAGCAGGGACGGGACTCTTCGGGATGAGCAGTTCTTC.

The chain joins TRBV30 to TRBJ2-7; TRBD2 matches at 7 bases. Trimming removed 3 bases from V and 1 base from J; junction bases left unmatched: 18. Germline lookup yields CDR1 GTSNPN and CDR2 SVGIG (reference sequence). This CDR3 comprises 18 residues. CDR3 sequence (DNA): TGTGCCTGGAGCCAGGACACACTGTTTGGCGGGGGTTCCTACGAGCAGTACTTC. Its translation is CAWSQDTLFGGGSYEQYF.

The chain uses TRBV5-4 and TRBJ2-7; no definite D call. The CDR3 length is 14 residues. V was clipped by 0 bases and J by 3 bases, with 10 bases between them. The germline V gene encodes CDR1 SGHNT and CDR2 YYREEE (reference sequence). CDR3 in DNA: TGTGCCAGCAGCTTGGAGAGTTCTGTCTACGAGCAGTACTTC. Amino acids: CASSLESSVYEQYF.

The chain uses TRBV7-9 and TRBJ1-6; the D gene is possibly TRBD1 (6 bases). The CDR3 has 14 residues. Germline values: CDR1 SEHNR, CDR2 FQNEAQ (reference sequence). V lost 3 bases, J lost 14 bases, and 17 bases lay in between. CDR3 nucleotides: TGTGCCAGCAGCTTCACACAGGGACCTGGCGCCCTCCACTTT. Translating it yields CASSFTQGPGALHF.

V gene TRBV7-8 combines with J gene TRBJ1-2; D may be TRBD1 (6 bases). CDR3 length equals 14 residues. CDR1 and CDR2 (germline): SGHVS, FQNEAQ. V was cut by 4 bases and J by 5 bases, with 14 bases left in between. The CDR3 loop reads CASSSSGGAYGYTF. In nucleotides, the CDR3 is TGTGCCAGCAGCTCAAGTGGGGGGGCTTATGGCTACACCTTC.

Comments on this clone: Mismatch with germline at one junction end may stem from a read error. V is TRBV6-7 and J is TRBJ2-1, with TRBD2 matching 8 bases. TRBV6-7 is recorded as an ORF, its role being uncertain. The CDR3 is 16 amino acids. The CDR3 loop reads CASSYPPGGGFNGQFF. The CDR3 nucleotides read TGTGCCAGCAGTTACCCTCCCGGGGGGGGGTTCAATGGGCAGTTCTTC.

This clone appeared once. The rearrangement joins TRBV6-6 to TRBJ2-2; 10 positions match TRBD2. With V trimmed by 6 bases and J by 0 bases, 4 bases remained unmatched. CDR1 and CDR2 (germline): MNHNY, SVGAGI (reference sequence). The CDR3 is 16 amino acids. The CDR3 region has the DNA TGTGCCAGCAGGGGTAGCGGGAGGCCGAACACCGGGGAGCTGTTTTTT. Its protein product is CASRGSGRPNTGELFF.

The J gene is TRBJ2-5, the V gene TRBV2; D is unclear. The germline V gene encodes CDR1 SNHLY and CDR2 FYNNEI. The CDR3 covers 11 residues. Trimming removed 5 bases at V and 5 bases at J, with 6 bases between. CDR3 region: CASSLPETQYF. Written as DNA, the CDR3 is TGTGCCAGCAGTCTTCCGGAGACCCAGTACTTC.

V and J are TRBV7-9 and TRBJ2-5; TRBD1 matches at 7 bases. The germline gives CDR1 SEHNR, CDR2 FQNEAQ (reference sequence). The length of the CDR3 is 16 residues. The junction had 8 bases not matched to a gene; V was cut back by 1 base and J by 3 bases. The CDR3 spells CASSLGSGTDKETQYF. As DNA, the CDR3 is TGTGCCAGCAGCTTAGGTAGTGGGACAGACAAAGAGACCCAGTACTTC.

The chain carries TRBV5-1 and TRBJ2-5; D is uncertain. Germline V gene sequence: CDR1 SGHRS, CDR2 YFSETQ. V lost 9 bases, J lost 2 bases, and 14 bases lay in between. CDR3 length equals 13 residues. The CDR3 DNA sequence: TGCGCCACCTCGAACTCGATTCAAGAGACCCAGTACTTC. Its translation: CATSNSIQETQYF. The full variable domain, in which reference TRBV5-1 and TRBJ2-5 provide the parts outside the CDR3, is KAGVTQTPRYLIKTRGQQVTLSCSPISGHRSVSWYQQTPGQGLQFLFEYFSETQRNKGNFPGRFSGRQFSNSRSEMNVSTLELGDSALYLCATSNSIQETQYFGPGTRLLVL.

The genes are TRBV5-4 and TRBJ2-3, with D perhaps TRBD2 (6 bases). Germline V lookup: CDR1 SGHNT, CDR2 YYREEE (reference sequence). The CDR3 has 14 residues. V dropped 4 bases and J dropped 4 bases, with 13 bases sitting between them. CDR3 sequence reads: CASSPSGTPDTQYF. CDR3 bases: TGTGCCAGCAGCCCCTCGGGGACTCCAGATACGCAGTATTTT.

V is TRBV5-4 and J is TRBJ2-1; 8 nucleotides agree with TRBD2. Germline CDR1 SGHNT, CDR2 YYREEE (reference sequence). J was trimmed by 3 bases and V by 3 bases; bases with no gene match: 11. CDR3 size: 17 residues. This CDR3 reads CASSWGGGSGSYNEQFF. The DNA of the CDR3 is TGTGCCAGCAGCTGGGGTGGGGGGAGCGGGAGCTACAATGAGCAGTTCTTC.

The chain joins TRBV27 to TRBJ2-7; D may be TRBD2 (6 bases). V gave up 6 bases and J gave up 7 bases, with 19 bases separating them. Per germline, CDR1 MNHEY and CDR2 SMNVEV (reference sequence). The CDR3 totals 14 residues. The CDR3 sequence is CASSPPRETGEQYF. CDR3 in DNA: TGTGCCAGCAGCCCCCCACGGGAGACGGGGGAGCAGTACTTC.

This CDR3 reads CASSFSREFGETQYF. The CDR3, as DNA: TGTGCCAGCAGCTTCTCGCGGGAGTTCGGAGAGACCCAGTACTTC. The chain joins TRBV11-2 to TRBJ2-5, with 7 bases matching TRBD2. CDR1 and CDR2 (germline): SGHAT, FQNNGV. V lost 3 bases to trimming and J lost 4 bases; unmatched junction nucleotides: 8. The CDR3 spans 15 residues.

CDR3 DNA sequence: TGTGCCAGCAGAACGGCGGAGGGGAGGGAAGCTTTCTTT. Amino acids: CASRTAEGREAFF. The chain recombines TRBV6-5 with TRBJ1-1; D may be TRBD1 (5 bases). The CDR3 sequence is 13 residues long. Germline V gene data show CDR1 as MNHEY and CDR2 as SVGAGI. V shed 6 bases and J shed 8 bases, with 16 bases lying between them.

J is TRBJ1-3 and V is TRBV2, with 10 bases lining up with TRBD1. CDR1 and CDR2 from the germline V gene are SNHLY and FYNNEI. The CDR3 consists of 15 residues. V lost 4 bases and J lost 4; bases outside the gene matches: 4. The CDR3: CASSVRQGAGNTIYF. The CDR3 DNA reads as TGTGCCAGCAGTGTGAGACAGGGGGCAGGAAACACCATATATTTT. Filled out from reference TRBV2 and TRBJ1-3, the complete variable domain reads EPEVTQTPSHQVTQMGQEVILRCVPISNHLYFYWYRQILGQKVEFLVSFYNNEISEKSEIFDDQFSVERPDGSNFTLKIRSTKLEDSAMYFCASSVRQGAGNTIYFGEGSWLTVV.